Sequencing of this TCR beta chain was carried out in a study of human versus mouse CDR3 diversity and MHC coevolution. TCRdb keeps only in-frame clones here, not all; method: immunoSEQ multiplex PCR. Among about 77,000 clones listed, around 92% were seen once. The CDR3 sequence is 14 residues long. The trim removed 0 bases at V and 4 bases at J, leaving 1 base unmatched. CDR1 SGDLS and CDR2 YYNGEE come from the germline V gene. This sequence was found in a person between 25 and 75 years old in good health. Material: naive CD4+ T cells from blood. Stated subset: CD45RO-negative CD62L-positive naive CD4 T cells. V is TRBV9 and J is TRBJ2-3, with TRBD2 identical over 8 bases. Here the CDR3 DNA reads TGTGCCAGCAGCGTAGACGGGGGGGCAGATACGCAGTATTTT. It is translated as CASSVDGGADTQYF.